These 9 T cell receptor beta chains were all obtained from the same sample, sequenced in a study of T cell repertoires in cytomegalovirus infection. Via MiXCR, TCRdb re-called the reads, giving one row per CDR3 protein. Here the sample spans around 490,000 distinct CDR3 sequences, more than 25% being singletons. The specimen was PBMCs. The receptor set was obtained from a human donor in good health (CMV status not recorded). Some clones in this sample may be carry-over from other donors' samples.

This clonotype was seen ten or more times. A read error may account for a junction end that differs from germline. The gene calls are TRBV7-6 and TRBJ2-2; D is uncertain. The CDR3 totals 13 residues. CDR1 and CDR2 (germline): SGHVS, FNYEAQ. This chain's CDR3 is CASSPMNTGELFF. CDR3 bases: TGTGCTAGCAGCCCGATGAACACCGGGGAGCTGTTTTTT.

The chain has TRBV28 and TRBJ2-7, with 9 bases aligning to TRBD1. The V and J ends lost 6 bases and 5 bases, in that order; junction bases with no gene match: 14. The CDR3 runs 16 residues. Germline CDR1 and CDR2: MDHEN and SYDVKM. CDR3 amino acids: CASSRGRDRVSNEQYF. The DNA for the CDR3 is TGTGCCAGCAGCCGGGGCCGGGACAGGGTCTCAAACGAGCAGTACTTC.

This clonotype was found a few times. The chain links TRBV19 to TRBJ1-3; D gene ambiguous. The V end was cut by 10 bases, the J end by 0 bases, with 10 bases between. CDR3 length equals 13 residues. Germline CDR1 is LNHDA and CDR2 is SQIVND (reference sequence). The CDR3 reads CATSRHSGNTIYF. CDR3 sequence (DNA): TGTGCCACCTCCAGACACTCTGGAAACACCATATATTTT. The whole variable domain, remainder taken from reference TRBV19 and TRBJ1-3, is DGGITQSPKYLFRKEGQNVTLSCEQNLNHDAMYWYRQDPGQGLRLIYYSQIVNDFQKGDIAEGYSVSREKKESFPLTVTSAQKNPTAFYLCATSRHSGNTIYFGEGSWLTVV.

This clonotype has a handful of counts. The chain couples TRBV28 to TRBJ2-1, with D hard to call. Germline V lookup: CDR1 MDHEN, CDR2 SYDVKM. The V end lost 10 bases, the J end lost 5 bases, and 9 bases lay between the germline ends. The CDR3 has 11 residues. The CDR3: CATHQNNEQFF. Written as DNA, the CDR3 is TGTGCCACCCACCAAAACAATGAGCAGTTCTTC.

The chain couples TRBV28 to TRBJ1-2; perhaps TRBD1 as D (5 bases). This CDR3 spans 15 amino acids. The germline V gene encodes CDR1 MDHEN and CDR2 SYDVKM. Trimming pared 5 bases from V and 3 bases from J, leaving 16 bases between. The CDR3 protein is CASSPPGFIDYGYTF. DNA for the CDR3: TGTGCCAGCAGTCCACCAGGGTTCATCGACTATGGCTACACCTTC.

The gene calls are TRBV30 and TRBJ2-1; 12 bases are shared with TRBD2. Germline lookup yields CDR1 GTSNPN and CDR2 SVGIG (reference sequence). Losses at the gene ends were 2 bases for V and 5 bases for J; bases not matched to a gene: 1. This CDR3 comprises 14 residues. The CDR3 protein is CAWSLAGGDNEQFF. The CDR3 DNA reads TGTGCCTGGAGTCTAGCGGGAGGGGACAATGAGCAGTTCTTC.

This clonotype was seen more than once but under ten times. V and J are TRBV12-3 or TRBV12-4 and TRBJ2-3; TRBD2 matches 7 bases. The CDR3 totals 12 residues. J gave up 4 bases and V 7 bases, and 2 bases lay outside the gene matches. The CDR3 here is CASKTSADTQYF. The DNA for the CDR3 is TGTGCCAGCAAAACTAGCGCAGATACGCAGTATTTT.

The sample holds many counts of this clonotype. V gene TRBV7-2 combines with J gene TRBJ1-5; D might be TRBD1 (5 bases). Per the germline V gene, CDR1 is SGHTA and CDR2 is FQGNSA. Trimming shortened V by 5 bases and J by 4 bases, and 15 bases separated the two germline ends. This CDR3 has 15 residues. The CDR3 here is CASSPGGGGNQPQHF. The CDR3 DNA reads TGTGCCAGCAGCCCCGGGGGAGGAGGAAATCAGCCCCAGCATTTT. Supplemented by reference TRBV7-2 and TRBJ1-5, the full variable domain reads GAGVSQSPSNKVTEKGKDVELRCDPISGHTALYWYRQSLGQGLEFLIYFQGNSAPDKSGLPSDRFSAERTGGSVSTLTIQRTQQEDSAVYLCASSPGGGGNQPQHFGDGTRLSIL.

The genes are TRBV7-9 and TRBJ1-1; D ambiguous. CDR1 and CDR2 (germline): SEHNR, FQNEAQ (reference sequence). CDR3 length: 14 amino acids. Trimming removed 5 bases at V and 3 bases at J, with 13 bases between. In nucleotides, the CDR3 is TGTGCCAGCAGCCCGGGGATTCGGGACACTGAAGCTTTCTTT. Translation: CASSPGIRDTEAFF.